The sequence of this T cell receptor beta chain was determined in a study of blood T cell repertoires in COVID-19. Study details: COVID-19 samples from acute and convalescent phases originated in the United States, Italy and Spain. PBMCs, B-cell-depleted T cells, or T cells provided the cDNA or gDNA that made up the material.

The CDR3 runs to 15 residues. V was shortened by 3 bases and J by 6 bases, with 16 bases between the two germline ends. Per the germline V gene, CDR1 is SGHTA and CDR2 is FQGTGA. In the original analysis: By means of reference gene primer amplification, nucleated cell counts were estimated. TCRdb keeps only in-frame clones here, not all; method: immunoSEQ multiplex PCR. V, J and clone size are taken as reported in that table, and D and trimming were inferred from the DNA itself. Among 100,000 to 150,000 clones listed, 85% were seen once. This chain links TRBV7-3 with TRBJ2-3; a weak D match, TRBD2 (7 bases). The receptor comes from an elderly man with active or convalescent COVID-19. Sequenced input: peripheral blood. The CDR3: CASSFGGQRSDTQYF. CDR3 nucleotide sequence: TGTGCCAGCAGCTTCGGGGGGCAACGGTCGGATACGCAGTATTTT. Full variable domain (remainder filled in from reference TRBV7-3 and TRBJ2-3): GAGVSQTPSNKVTEKGKYVELRCDPISGHTALYWYRQSLGQGPEFLIYFQGTGAADDSGLPNDRFFAVRPEGSVSTLKIQRTERGDSAVYLCASSFGGQRSDTQYFGPGTRLTVL.